Following are 9 T cell receptor beta chains from one sample sequenced in a study of PD-1 blockade in classical Hodgkin lymphoma. TCRdb's table, derived via immunoSEQ multiplex PCR, lists solely in-frame clones and lacks some. The sample shows tens of thousands of clones, 75% to 85% of them seen only once. Every patient was affected by relapse after autologous stem cell transplantation, while exposure to brentuximab vedotin was not uniform. The sequences come from peripheral blood mononuclear cells (PBMCs), collected at baseline. The receptors were sampled from a human donor with classical Hodgkin lymphoma.

The table lists this clone with a count of one. J is TRBJ2-7 and V is TRBV29-1; 8 bases map to TRBD1. The CDR3 extends over 13 amino acids. The V gene's germline CDR1 is SQVTM and CDR2 ANQGSEA. With V trimmed by 6 bases and J by 4 bases, 8 bases remained unmatched. Here the CDR3 DNA reads TGCAGCGTACAGCGACAGGGGAGGTACGAGCAGTACTTC. Residues: CSVQRQGRYEQYF.

The chain uses TRBV6-1 and TRBJ1-2; D is perhaps TRBD1 (6 bases). V was pared by 5 bases and J by 14 bases, with 15 bases between. The CDR3 contains 11 residues. Per the germline V gene, CDR1 is MNHNS and CDR2 is SASEGT. CDR3: CASSYREPSTF. The CDR3, as DNA: TGTGCCAGCAGTTACAGGGAGCCTTCGACCTTC.

The chain couples TRBV6-1 to TRBJ1-2; D gene ambiguous. Germline loops: CDR1 MNHNS, CDR2 SASEGT. V lost 1 base and J lost 1, with 10 bases in between. The CDR3 is 15 amino acids. For the CDR3, the DNA is TGTGCCAGCAGTGAAGTTTATGACGGTAACTATGGCTACACCTTC. Its protein is CASSEVYDGNYGYTF.

The rearrangement uses TRBV6-6 and TRBJ1-2; perhaps TRBD1 as D (5 bases). This CDR3 comprises 15 residues. CDR1 is MNHNY, CDR2 SVGAGI, per germline (reference sequence). V was clipped by 6 bases and J by 4 bases, with 18 bases between them. The CDR3 here is CASRRGTENVYGYTF. The CDR3 coding sequence is TGTGCCAGCAGGCGAGGGACCGAAAACGTCTATGGCTACACCTTC.

The DNA of the CDR3 is TGTGCCAGCAGCCCCTCGGGACAGTCTGTTTACGAGCAGTACTTC. Protein: CASSPSGQSVYEQYF. This chain links TRBV11-2 with TRBJ2-7; 7 positions agree with TRBD1. The CDR3 spans 15 residues. Germline CDR1 is SGHAT and CDR2 is FQNNGV. J lost 4 bases, V lost 5 bases, and 11 bases had no gene match. The entire variable domain, with the rest obtained from reference TRBV11-2 and TRBJ2-7, is as follows: EAGVAQSPRYKIIEKRQSVAFWCNPISGHATLYWYQQILGQGPKLLIQFQNNGVVDDSQLPKDRFSAERLKGVDSTLKIQPAKLEDSAVYLCASSPSGQSVYEQYFGPGTRLTVT.

V usage is TRBV4-3 and J usage is TRBJ2-7; the D gene could be TRBD1 or TRBD2 (6 bases each). CDR1 LGHNA and CDR2 YSLEER come from the germline V gene. The V and J ends lost 0 bases and 3 bases respectively, with 15 bases between them. The CDR3 covers 16 residues. The CDR3 region is CASSQDRRGGIYEQYF. CDR3 bases: TGCGCCAGCAGCCAAGATCGCAGGGGCGGGATCTACGAGCAGTACTTC.

The chain uses TRBV5-1 and TRBJ1-4; D might be TRBD1 (6 bases). The CDR3 has 16 amino acids. V shed 0 bases and J shed 2 bases, with 11 bases lying between them. Germline V CDR1 and CDR2: SGHRS, YFSETQ. The DNA for the CDR3 is TGCGCCAGCAGCTTGGGAGGGGGGCCGACTAATGAAAAACTGTTTTTT. Translated: CASSLGGGPTNEKLFF.

The sample holds a few counts of this clone. The J gene is TRBJ1-2, the V gene TRBV10-3; no firm D call. The ends were cut back, 4 bases at V and 7 bases at J, with 13 bases in the middle. The CDR3 has 13 residues. Germline values: CDR1 ENHRY, CDR2 SYGVKD. The chain's CDR3 is CAISGASKAGYTF. The CDR3 DNA is TGTGCCATCAGTGGCGCTTCTAAAGCTGGCTACACCTTC.

The chain joins TRBV11-2 to TRBJ1-2; D is possibly TRBD1 (6 bases). The CDR3 covers 14 residues. Germline V gives CDR1 SGHAT, CDR2 FQNNGV. Trimming took 3 bases from V and 2 from J, leaving 10 bases between them. The CDR3 loop is CASSFEGGNYGYTF. The CDR3 region has the DNA TGTGCCAGCAGCTTCGAAGGGGGGAACTATGGCTACACCTTC.